Presented here are 12 T cell receptor beta chains from one specimen sequenced in a study of identical twins. TCRdb re-called the 5' RACE reads with MiXCR, one entry per CDR3 protein. Seen here are roughly 720,000 distinct CDR3 sequences, about 20% observed once, and the top ten hold 10% to 15%. This same sample was also part of a study on T cells expressing NK-cell markers.

The specimen sequenced was PBMCs. The source is a woman under 30 in good health.

This clonotype was seen a handful of times. V usage is TRBV5-6 and J usage is TRBJ2-5, with a weak D call TRBD1 (5 bases). Trimming removed 1 base from V and 2 bases from J, with 15 bases in between. This CDR3 is built from 16 residues. From germline, CDR1 is SGHDT and CDR2 YYEEEE. The CDR3 bases are TGTGCCAGCAGCTTGCAGGGTCTAATATTTCAAGAGACCCAGTACTTC. Translation gives CASSLQGLIFQETQYF.

This clonotype has only a few counts. The chain employs TRBV12-3 or TRBV12-4 and TRBJ1-1; D gene uncertain. The length of the CDR3 is 14 residues. The ends were cut back, 6 bases at V and 0 bases at J, with 11 bases in the middle. This CDR3 reads CASRHIRLNTEAFF. CDR3 DNA: TGTGCCAGCAGACACATCCGCTTGAACACTGAAGCTTTCTTT.

This clonotype was observed a few times. The J gene is TRBJ2-2, the V gene TRBV9; no definite D call. Trimming cost V 9 bases and J 6 bases, with 9 bases left between them. Germline CDR1 and CDR2: SGDLS and YYNGEE. The CDR3 loop spans 11 amino acids. CDR3: CATLRAGELFF. CDR3 DNA: TGTGCCACCCTAAGGGCCGGGGAGCTGTTTTTT.

This clonotype was counted between two and nine times. This chain joins TRBV6-5 and TRBJ2-1, with D unresolved. This CDR3 is built from 15 residues. Germline assignment: CDR1 MNHEY and CDR2 SVGAGI. V lost 5 bases, J lost 1 base, and 12 bases lay in between. The CDR3, as DNA: TGTGCCAGCAGTGCCTCGATTCCGTCCTACAATGAGCAGTTCTTC. Its translation: CASSASIPSYNEQFF.

A few counts support this clonotype. This chain uses TRBV20-1 with TRBJ2-5; D gene uncertain. Germline values: CDR1 DFQATT, CDR2 SNEGSKA (reference sequence). This CDR3 has 13 residues. V was trimmed by 0 bases and J by 7 bases, leaving 12 bases between them. This CDR3 reads CSARDPTGLTQYF. In nucleotides, the CDR3 is TGCAGTGCTAGAGATCCCACTGGCCTGACCCAGTACTTC.

This chain links TRBV4-3 with TRBJ1-1; tentatively, D is TRBD1 (5 bases). Trimming stripped 4 bases from V and 7 bases from J, with 16 bases between. The germline gives CDR1 LGHNA, CDR2 YSLEER. This CDR3 spans 14 amino acids. As DNA, the CDR3 is TGCGCCAGCAGCCGCGGGGACGGTCCCTTTGAAGCTTTCTTT. It specifies CASSRGDGPFEAFF.

At least ten counts were recorded for this clonotype. This chain connects TRBV12-3 or TRBV12-4 to TRBJ1-2; the D gene is possibly TRBD1 (5 bases). The CDR3 consists of 13 residues. The V end was cut by 2 bases, the J end by 8 bases, with 12 bases between. The CDR3 DNA sequence: TGTGCCAGCAGTTTATCAGGGTTGGTGGGCTACACCTTC. Its protein product is CASSLSGLVGYTF.

The sample holds many counts of this clonotype. The chain has TRBV15 and TRBJ2-3, with 9 bases fitting TRBD2. Germline V CDR1 and CDR2: LNHNV, YYDKDF (reference sequence). The CDR3 runs 19 residues. After removal of 0 bases from V and 0 bases from J, the junction contained 10 bases not matched to a gene. The CDR3 DNA follows: TGTGCCACCAGCAGAGAAGTCGTGTACAGCGGGGGGAGCACAGATACGCAGTATTTT. It is translated as CATSREVVYSGGSTDTQYF.

This clonotype was counted between two and nine times. The rearrangement joins TRBV12-3 or TRBV12-4 to TRBJ1-6; 9 nucleotides line up with TRBD1. After removal of 7 bases from V and 9 bases from J, the junction contained 7 bases not matched to a gene. This CDR3 is built from 14 residues. The CDR3 DNA reads TGTGCCAGCAACCTCGGACAGGGGCCTTCACCCCTCCACTTT. Protein sequence: CASNLGQGPSPLHF.

This clonotype has more than one count but fewer than ten. The V call is TRBV5-5, the J call TRBJ2-3, with a weak D call TRBD1 (5 bases). The V gene's germline CDR1 is SGHKS and CDR2 YYEKEE (reference sequence). Between the trimmed V and J ends, which lost 4 bases and 0 bases, there was a span of 12 bases. The CDR3 runs to 15 residues. For the CDR3, the DNA is TGTGCCAGCAGCCGTGACAGATCTAGCACAGATACGCAGTATTTT. It encodes CASSRDRSSTDTQYF.

The CDR3 reads CASSLDGAVETQYF. The CDR3 DNA sequence: TGCGCCAGCAGCCTGGACGGGGCGGTAGAGACCCAGTACTTC. The chain combines TRBV5-1 with TRBJ2-5, with D perhaps assigned TRBD1 or TRBD2 (5 bases each). The CDR3 length is 14 residues. The V gene's germline CDR1 is SGHRS and CDR2 YFSETQ. V was shortened by 4 bases and J by 4 bases, with 14 bases between the two germline ends.

This rearrangement joins TRBV6-1 to TRBJ2-1; a weak D match, TRBD2 (6 bases). Per the germline V gene, CDR1 is MNHNS and CDR2 is SASEGT. The V end was cut by 4 bases, the J end by 2 bases, with 9 bases between. The CDR3 consists of 14 residues. CDR3 amino acids: CASSVADPYNEQFF. The CDR3 nucleotides read TGTGCCAGCAGTGTAGCGGACCCCTACAATGAGCAGTTCTTC.